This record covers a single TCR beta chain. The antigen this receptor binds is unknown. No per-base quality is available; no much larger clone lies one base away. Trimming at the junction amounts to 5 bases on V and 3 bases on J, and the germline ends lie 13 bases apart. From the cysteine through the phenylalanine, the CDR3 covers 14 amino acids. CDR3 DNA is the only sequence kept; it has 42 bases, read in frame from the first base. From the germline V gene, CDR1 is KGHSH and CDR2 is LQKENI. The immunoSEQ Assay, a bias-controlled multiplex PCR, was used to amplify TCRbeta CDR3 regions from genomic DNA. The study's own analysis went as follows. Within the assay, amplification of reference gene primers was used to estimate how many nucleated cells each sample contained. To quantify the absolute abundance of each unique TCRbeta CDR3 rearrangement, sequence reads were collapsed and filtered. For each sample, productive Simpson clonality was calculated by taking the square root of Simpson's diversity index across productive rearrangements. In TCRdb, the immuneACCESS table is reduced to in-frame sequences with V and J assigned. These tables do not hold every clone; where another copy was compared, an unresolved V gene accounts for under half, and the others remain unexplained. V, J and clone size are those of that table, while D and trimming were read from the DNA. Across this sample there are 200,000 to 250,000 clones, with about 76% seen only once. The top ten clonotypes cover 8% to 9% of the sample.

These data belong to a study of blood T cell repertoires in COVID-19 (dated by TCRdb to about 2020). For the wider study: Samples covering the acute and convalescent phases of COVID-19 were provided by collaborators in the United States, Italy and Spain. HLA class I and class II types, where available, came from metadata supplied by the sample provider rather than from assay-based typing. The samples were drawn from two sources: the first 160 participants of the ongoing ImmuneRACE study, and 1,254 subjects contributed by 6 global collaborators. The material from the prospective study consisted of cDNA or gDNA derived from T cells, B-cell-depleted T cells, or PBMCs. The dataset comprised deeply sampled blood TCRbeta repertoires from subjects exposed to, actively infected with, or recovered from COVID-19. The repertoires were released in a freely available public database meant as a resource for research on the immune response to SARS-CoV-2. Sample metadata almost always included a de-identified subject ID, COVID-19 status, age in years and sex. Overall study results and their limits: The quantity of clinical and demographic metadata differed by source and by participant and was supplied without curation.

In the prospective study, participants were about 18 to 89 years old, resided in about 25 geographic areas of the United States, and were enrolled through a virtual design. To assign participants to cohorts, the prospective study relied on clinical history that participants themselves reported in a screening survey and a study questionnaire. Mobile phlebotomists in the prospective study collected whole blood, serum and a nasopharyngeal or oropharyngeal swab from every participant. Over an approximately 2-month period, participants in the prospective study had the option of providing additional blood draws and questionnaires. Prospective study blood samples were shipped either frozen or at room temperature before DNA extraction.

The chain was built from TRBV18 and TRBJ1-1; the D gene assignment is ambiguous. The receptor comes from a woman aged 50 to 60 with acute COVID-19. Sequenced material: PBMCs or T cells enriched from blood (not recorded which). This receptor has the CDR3 CASSAQELHTEAFF. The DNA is TGTGCCAGCTCAGCCCAGGAATTGCACACTGAAGCTTTCTTT.